This T cell receptor beta chain was obtained from a study of cytomegalovirus exposure and HLA in healthy donors. The germline CDR1 and CDR2 sequences are SGHVS and FQNEAQ. This CDR3 contains 15 residues. Germline trimming cut 4 bases from V and 4 bases from J; bases unmatched to any gene: 5. 13 Jbeta primers and 60 Vbeta primers were used for the PCR. The table came from immunoSEQ multiplex PCR; TCRdb's copy has only in-frame clones and leaves some out. The repertoire holds about 82,000 clones, with roughly 9.1% as singletons. Sequencing was performed on PBMCs. This receptor was identified in a man aged 60 to 69 in good health and CMV-seropositive. The chain links TRBV7-8 to TRBJ2-1, with TRBD2 matching over 9 bases. CDR3 loop: CASSSSSGVYNEQFF. CDR3 DNA sequence: TGTGCCAGCAGCTCATCTAGCGGGGTGTACAATGAGCAGTTCTTC.